The entry that follows covers one T cell receptor beta chain sequence. Antigen unknown. This record belongs to a study of T-cell memory formation after mild COVID-19. Notes on the study in general: CD4+ clones that contracted lay mainly in CM and EM; CD8+ ones lay in EMRA.

Amplification by 5'RACE using constant-segment primers produced TCR alpha and TCR beta cDNA libraries that carried sample barcodes and UMIs. TCRdb recomputed calls from the 5' RACE reads with MiXCR, one row per CDR3 protein. The sample lists about 13,000 distinct CDR3 sequences; 15% to 20% were seen once. The sequence derives from a man between 18 and 35 years old who had mild COVID-19 (a few samples of this study predate the infection). Cell type and time point are not known. The specimen sequenced was PBMCs or a T cell subset sorted from them (not recorded which).

CDR3: CASSSPQGRYNYGYTF. The CDR3 region has the DNA TGTGCCAGCAGTTCCCCCCAGGGGCGGTACAACTATGGCTACACCTTC. J is TRBJ1-2 and V is TRBV12-3 or TRBV12-4; tentative D call: TRBD1 (6 bases). CDR3 length: 16 residues. Trimming pared 4 bases from V and 2 bases from J, leaving 17 bases between.